Below, 2 T cell receptor beta chains from the same sample are listed, as sequenced in a study of cytomegalovirus exposure and HLA in healthy donors. The PCR ran on 60 Vbeta and 13 Jbeta primers. TCRdb's copy holds only in-frame clones and misses some; the assay was immunoSEQ multiplex PCR. This table has about 200,000 clones, around 81% appearing once. The sequenced material came from PBMCs. These receptors originate from a young man in good health and CMV-seronegative.

The chain uses TRBV19 and TRBJ2-5; 13 nucleotides align to TRBD2. V lost 5 bases and J lost 4; bases outside the gene matches: 10. The CDR3 runs 17 residues. Germline CDR1 and CDR2: LNHDA and SQIVND (reference sequence). The CDR3 here is CASSLRTSGGLRETQYF. In DNA form, the CDR3 reads TGTGCCAGTAGTCTCCGGACTAGCGGGGGCTTAAGAGAGACCCAGTACTTC. The full variable domain, its missing parts supplied by reference TRBV19 and TRBJ2-5, is DGGITQSPKYLFRKEGQNVTLSCEQNLNHDAMYWYRQDPGQGLRLIYYSQIVNDFQKGDIAEGYSVSREKKESFPLTVTSAQKNPTAFYLCASSLRTSGGLRETQYFGPGTRLLVL.

The genes are TRBV5-1 and TRBJ1-6; D may be TRBD1 (6 bases). Trimming left V 0 bases short and J 14 bases short, with 12 bases between. CDR1 SGHRS and CDR2 YFSETQ come from the germline V gene. There are 13 residues in the CDR3. CDR3 sequence reads: CASSLETGRSLHF. CDR3 DNA sequence: TGCGCCAGCAGCTTGGAGACAGGCAGATCCCTCCACTTT.